This T cell receptor beta chain is drawn from a study of T-cell memory formation after mild COVID-19. Study in general: Largely, TCR clusters stayed within a single donor.

The table lists this clonotype with many counts. TCRdb re-called the 5' RACE reads through MiXCR, storing one row per CDR3 protein. Of about 470,000 distinct CDR3 sequences listed, roughly 25% are singletons. The length of the CDR3 is 16 residues. V was clipped by 4 bases and J by 7 bases; unmatched bases: 8. The germline gives CDR1 SGHDT, CDR2 YYEEEE. The TCR originated in an adult woman who had mild COVID-19 (a few samples of this study predate the infection). Cell type and time point are not known. This chain uses TRBV5-6 with TRBJ2-1, with TRBD2 matching over 13 bases. The specimen sequenced was PBMCs or a T cell subset sorted from them (not recorded which). CDR3 sequence: CASSRGLAGVSNEQFF. The CDR3 DNA sequence: TGTGCCAGCAGCCGCGGACTAGCGGGAGTATCTAATGAGCAGTTCTTC.